Included here is one T cell receptor beta chain sequence, with context. Its antigen remains unidentified. Germline-derived CDR1 and CDR2 are LNHDA and SQIVND (reference sequence). Trimming took off 5 bases at V and 10 bases at J, with 15 bases between the two ends. The CDR3 spans 13 residues. The source of the sample is a study of T cell responses to AZD1222 COVID-19 vaccine. Study-wide findings and caveats: In a largely white British group with more females than males, clonal diversity was possibly underestimated. Baseline seropositives among AZD1222 recipients totaled only five or six.

TCRdb keeps only in-frame clones here, not all; method: immunoSEQ multiplex PCR. The sample records 95,000 to 110,000 clones, roughly nine tenths being singletons. The chain employs TRBV19 and TRBJ2-1; D is possibly TRBD1 or TRBD2 (6 bases each). The sample was peripheral blood, taken on day 0 of AZD1222 vaccination. The TCR originated in an adult in good health. DNA for the CDR3: TGTGCCAGTAGTGGGGGGCGGGGTTACGAGCAGTTCTTC. It specifies CASSGGRGYEQFF.